Presented here are 27 T cell receptor beta chains from one specimen sequenced in a study of T cell repertoires in cytomegalovirus infection. TCRdb itself ran the reads through MiXCR, one entry per CDR3 protein. Seen here are 110,000 to 150,000 distinct CDR3 sequences, more than 25% observed once, and the top ten hold around half. Which antigens these TCRs recognize remains unknown. The sample consisted of CD8+ T cells from cultured PBMCs, taken from culture after CMV antigen stimulation. The origin of the receptors is a human donor in good health (CMV status not recorded). Some clones in this sample may be carry-over from other donors' samples.

This clonotype turned up a few times. J is TRBJ1-2 and V is TRBV7-6; 8 bases fit TRBD1. CDR1 and CDR2 from the germline V gene are SGHVS and FNYEAQ. The CDR3 totals 15 residues. V dropped 1 base and J dropped 4; count of bases not matched to a gene: 5. The CDR3 loop is CASSLEDREAYGYTF. As DNA, the CDR3 is TGTGCCAGCAGCTTAGAGGACAGGGAAGCCTATGGCTACACCTTC.

The chain joins TRBV29-1 to TRBJ1-2, with D possibly TRBD1 on 5 matching bases. Trimming shortened V by 3 bases and J by 5 bases, and 16 bases separated the two germline ends. Germline V gene sequence: CDR1 SQVTM, CDR2 ANQGSEA. The CDR3 extends over 14 amino acids. CDR3 protein: CSVDLGPHPYGYTF. The CDR3 nucleotides read TGCAGCGTTGATTTGGGACCGCATCCTTATGGCTACACCTTC.

The genes are TRBV2 and TRBJ2-3, with no clear D. The CDR3 contains 15 residues. Trimming shortened V by 3 bases and J by 0 bases, and 10 bases separated the two germline ends. Germline assignment: CDR1 SNHLY and CDR2 FYNNEI. The CDR3 sequence is CASSDIRGSTDTQYF. The CDR3 nucleotides are TGTGCCAGCAGTGACATCCGAGGCAGCACAGATACGCAGTATTTT.

This clonotype has more than one count but fewer than ten. The genes are TRBV27 and TRBJ1-4, with D uncertain. The ends were cut back, 2 bases at V and 0 bases at J, with 16 bases in the middle. Germline assignment: CDR1 MNHEY and CDR2 SMNVEV (reference sequence). This CDR3 has 18 residues. CDR3 in amino acids: CASSLIGRASATNEKLFF. The CDR3 nucleotides read TGTGCCAGCAGTTTAATCGGGAGGGCCTCAGCAACTAATGAAAAACTGTTTTTT.

The chain recombines TRBV28 with TRBJ2-3, with a tentative D call TRBD1 (6 bases). CDR3 length equals 17 residues. The germline V gene has CDR1 MDHEN and CDR2 SYDVKM. V lost 3 bases and J 3 bases, leaving 19 bases between the germline ends. The chain's CDR3 is CASSLDSLVASTDTQYF. The CDR3 nucleotides are TGTGCCAGCAGTTTGGACAGCCTCGTCGCGAGTACAGATACGCAGTATTTT.

This clonotype occurred a few times. V and J are TRBV7-9 and TRBJ1-3; no definite D call. The V end was cut by 4 bases, the J end by 1 base, with 5 bases between. Germline values: CDR1 SEHNR, CDR2 FQNEAQ (reference sequence). This CDR3 spans 13 amino acids. Written as DNA, the CDR3 is TGTGCCAGCAGCTCCAGTTCTGGAAACACCATATATTTT. It codes for CASSSSSGNTIYF.

The rearrangement links TRBV12-3 or TRBV12-4 to TRBJ1-1; TRBD1 agrees at 7 bases. V shed 7 bases and J 0 bases; nucleotides not matched to a gene: 8. This CDR3 is built from 15 residues. CDR3 in DNA: TGTGCCAGCACCGGCGAGGACAGGTTGAACACTGAAGCTTTCTTT. Translation: CASTGEDRLNTEAFF.

This sequence joins TRBV20-1 and TRBJ1-4; D ambiguous. The CDR3 covers 14 residues. CDR1 is DFQATT and CDR2 is SNEGSKA in the germline V gene (reference sequence). V lost 2 bases, J lost 4 bases, and 11 bases lay in between. The CDR3: CSARHDGDNEKLFF. CDR3 sequence (DNA): TGCAGTGCTAGACACGACGGCGATAATGAAAAACTGTTTTTT.

J is TRBJ1-1 and V is TRBV7-6; D call uncertain. The CDR3 contains 14 residues. Trimming shortened V by 4 bases and J by 7 bases, and 16 bases separated the two germline ends. CDR1 is SGHVS and CDR2 is FNYEAQ in the germline V gene. The CDR3 sequence: CASSSYHPTSEAFF. The CDR3 DNA follows: TGTGCCAGCAGCTCGTACCATCCCACGAGTGAAGCTTTCTTT.

The CDR3 sequence: CASSIVAGPNQPQHF. The CDR3 DNA reads as TGTGCCAGCAGCATTGTGGCAGGGCCTAATCAGCCCCAGCATTTT. The chain combines TRBV11-3 with TRBJ1-5, with a weak D call TRBD1 (5 bases). The CDR3 covers 15 residues. The germline gives CDR1 SGHNT, CDR2 YENEEA. Trimming left V 5 bases short and J 4 bases short, with 15 bases between.

The V and J genes are TRBV5-6 and TRBJ2-3; 15 bases fit TRBD2. Germline lookup yields CDR1 SGHDT and CDR2 YYEEEE. V dropped 4 bases and J dropped 9; count of bases not matched to a gene: 6. CDR3 size: 15 residues. CDR3 bases: TGTGCCAGCAGCCCGGGACTAGCGGGGGGCATAACGCAGTATTTT. Protein product: CASSPGLAGGITQYF.

In this sample, this clonotype turned up many times. The chain employs TRBV7-6 and TRBJ2-7; D is possibly TRBD2 (5 bases). The germline V and J ends were trimmed by 8 bases and 0 bases, with 14 bases remaining between them. This CDR3 has 14 residues. Germline CDR1 SGHVS, CDR2 FNYEAQ. CDR3 DNA: TGTGCCAGCGAGACCGGGGTGGGCTCCTACGAGCAGTACTTC. Encoded protein: CASETGVGSYEQYF.

This sequence joins TRBV10-3 and TRBJ1-1, with a tentative D call TRBD1 (6 bases). The CDR3 has 12 residues. Germline lookup yields CDR1 ENHRY and CDR2 SYGVKD. Trimming pared 10 bases from V and 4 bases from J, leaving 13 bases between. The CDR3 loop reads CASQGTGTEAFF. CDR3 bases: TGTGCCAGCCAGGGGACGGGCACTGAAGCTTTCTTT.

This clonotype was seen ten or more times. This chain connects TRBV7-8 to TRBJ2-7, with 8 bases aligning to TRBD1. The CDR3 runs 14 residues. Unmatched junction bases numbered 4, after V lost 5 bases and J lost 1 base. Germline V gene lookup returns CDR1 SGHVS and CDR2 FQNEAQ. The DNA for the CDR3 is TGTGCCAGCAGCCCCGGGACAGGATCCTACGAGCAGTACTTC. Protein sequence: CASSPGTGSYEQYF.

The chain has TRBV7-2 and TRBJ2-3; TRBD2 matches at 7 bases. Germline CDR1 reads SGHTA; CDR2 reads FQGNSA. V lost 5 bases to trimming and J lost 5 bases; unmatched junction nucleotides: 10. The CDR3 runs 15 residues. DNA of the CDR3: TGTGCCAGCAGCCTCACGGGGGGATCCGTAGATACGCAGTATTTT. It translates to CASSLTGGSVDTQYF.

Only one count was recorded for this clonotype. The chain uses TRBV2 and TRBJ2-7; D possibly corresponds to TRBD2 (5 bases). The CDR3 runs 14 residues. The ends were cut back, 7 bases at V and 2 bases at J, with 15 bases in the middle. The V gene's germline CDR1 is SNHLY and CDR2 FYNNEI. The CDR3: CASTPRFGTYEQYF. In DNA form, the CDR3 reads TGTGCCAGCACCCCTCGTTTCGGGACCTACGAGCAGTACTTC.

V gene TRBV11-2 combines with J gene TRBJ2-3; no firm D call. Germline-derived CDR1 and CDR2 are SGHAT and FQNNGV. The V gene lost 10 bases and the J gene lost 5 bases, with 13 bases spanning the gap. The CDR3 is 12 amino acids. CDR3 sequence reads: CAIQDVVDTQYF. The CDR3 DNA reads TGTGCCATCCAGGACGTTGTAGATACGCAGTATTTT.

This clonotype was counted only a few times. This chain joins TRBV25-1 and TRBJ2-3; 7 bases agree with TRBD1. Germline-derived CDR1 and CDR2 are MGHDK and SYGVNS. V lost 1 base to trimming and J lost 4 bases; unmatched junction nucleotides: 8. The CDR3 is 16 residues long. The CDR3 is CASSESPGTAADTQYF. The CDR3 DNA sequence: TGTGCCAGCAGTGAATCACCCGGGACAGCGGCAGATACGCAGTATTTT.

This clonotype has a count of ten or more. The chain has TRBV7-9 and TRBJ1-2; no clear D. The V end lost 5 bases, the J end lost 8 bases, and 15 bases lay between the germline ends. The length of the CDR3 is 13 residues. Germline values: CDR1 SEHNR, CDR2 FQNEAQ (reference sequence). CDR3 sequence (DNA): TGTGCCAGCAGCCCCGTCGAAGGGAGGGGCTACACCTTC. Protein sequence: CASSPVEGRGYTF. The variable domain in full, with the rest retrieved from reference TRBV7-9 and TRBJ1-2, is DTGVSQNPRHKITKRGQNVTFRCDPISEHNRLYWYRQTLGQGPEFLTYFQNEAQLEKSRLLSDRFSAERPKGSFSTLEIQRTEQGDSAMYLCASSPVEGRGYTFGSGTRLTVV.

The chain links TRBV4-1 to TRBJ2-1; 7 positions agree with TRBD1. Germline CDR1 and CDR2: MGHRA and YSYEKL. J gave up 5 bases and V 3 bases, and 13 bases lay outside the gene matches. This CDR3 has 17 amino acids. CDR3 loop: CASSHLRGGPGDNEQFF. The CDR3 region has the DNA TGCGCCAGCAGCCACTTAAGAGGGGGCCCAGGGGACAATGAGCAGTTCTTC.

In its sample, this clonotype is medium-sized. This chain links TRBV7-2 with TRBJ2-2, with a weak D call TRBD1 (6 bases). Germline CDR1 and CDR2: SGHTA and FQGNSA. There are 15 residues in the CDR3. The V end was cut by 5 bases, the J end by 8 bases, with 18 bases between. As DNA, the CDR3 is TGTGCCAGCAGCCCCGGGACACAAGCACCGGGGGAGCTGTTTTTT. Amino acid sequence: CASSPGTQAPGELFF.

This clonotype showed up just a few times. V gene TRBV6-6 combines with J gene TRBJ1-6, with a tentative D call TRBD1 (6 bases). The V gene's germline CDR1 is MNHNY and CDR2 SVGAGI (reference sequence). The CDR3 contains 16 residues. V was trimmed by 4 bases and J by 5 bases, leaving 15 bases between them. In DNA, the CDR3 is TGTGCCAGCAGTTCCCTGTGGGGGGGCGATAATTCACCCCTCCACTTT. Translating gives CASSSLWGGDNSPLHF.

V and J are TRBV7-9 and TRBJ1-1, with D maybe TRBD1 (5 bases). Germline V gene lookup returns CDR1 SEHNR and CDR2 FQNEAQ (reference sequence). Trimming pared 5 bases from V and 3 bases from J, leaving 16 bases between. The CDR3 sequence is 15 residues long. The CDR3 coding sequence is TGTGCCAGCAGCCTTCTGGGCCTGGGGGACACTGAAGCTTTCTTT. Translation gives CASSLLGLGDTEAFF.

This clonotype was seen just once. Possible read error: a much larger clone is one base away. The rearrangement joins TRBV28 to TRBJ2-7, with a possible D match to TRBD1 (7 bases). The germline V gene has CDR1 MDHEN and CDR2 SYDVKM. The CDR3 is 14 residues long. The CDR3 here is CVSTRGTASYEQYF. In nucleotides, the CDR3 is TGTGTCAGCACCCGCGGGACAGCTTCCTACGAGCAGTACTTC.

The chain couples TRBV7-6 to TRBJ2-7, with unresolved D. The CDR3 totals 14 residues. Between the trimmed V and J ends, which lost 2 bases and 3 bases, there was a span of 11 bases. CDR1 and CDR2 from the germline V gene are SGHVS and FNYEAQ. The CDR3 bases are TGTGCCAGCAGCTTAAGCGCGTCCCTCTACGAGCAGTACTTC. This gives the protein CASSLSASLYEQYF.

The CDR3: CASSLSAGGYYYGELFF. Written as DNA, the CDR3 is TGTGCCAGCAGCCTTAGTGCAGGGGGCTATTATTACGGGGAGCTGTTTTTT. The chain employs TRBV11-2 and TRBJ2-2; 8 bases match TRBD1. The CDR3 is 17 residues long. Germline assignment: CDR1 SGHAT and CDR2 FQNNGV. The V segment lost 5 bases and the J segment 7 bases; nucleotides outside the gene matches: 15.

This clonotype was seen more than once but under ten times. The CDR3, as DNA: TGTGCCAGCAGTGGAGCCCACACCGGGGAGCTGTTTTTT. This encodes CASSGAHTGELFF. The chain carries TRBV7-9 and TRBJ2-2; the D is unclear. Trimming pared 6 bases from V and 3 bases from J, leaving 8 bases between. Per germline, CDR1 SEHNR and CDR2 FQNEAQ (reference sequence). The CDR3 totals 13 residues.